This T cell receptor (beta chain) was sequenced in a study of blood T cell repertoires in COVID-19. The overall study: T cells, B-cell-depleted T cells, or PBMCs supplied cDNA or gDNA.

This clone was seen just once. The germline CDR1 and CDR2 sequences are KGHDR and SFDVKD. V was trimmed by 3 bases and J by 1 base, leaving 12 bases between them. The CDR3 loop spans 16 amino acids. Assay: immunoSEQ multiplex PCR; the TCRdb copy retains only in-frame clones and omits some. The table includes under 25,000 clones, more than 70% detected once. The TCR originated in a human donor in a cohort sampled during active COVID-19. The donor label of this sample is uncertain. The source material was peripheral blood. V is TRBV24-1 and J is TRBJ2-1; no firm D call. CDR3 bases: TGTGCCACCAGTGATGCAGGTGCAGATTCCTACAATGAGCAGTTCTTC. It specifies CATSDAGADSYNEQFF.